This T cell receptor beta chain was observed in a study of OX40 agonist ivuxolimab in advanced cancers. Overall study: Earlier anti-PD-1, anti-PD-L1 or anti-CTLA-4 therapy was permitted; 35% to 50% had received some. Partial responses were achieved by three patients, of whom one had hepatocellular carcinoma and two had cutaneous melanoma.

Overall study findings and caveats: The average count of expanded clones was higher among CD8+ T cells than among CD4+.

This clone was found once. Its antigen is unknown. Clones were read by immunoSEQ multiplex PCR, and TCRdb kept only the in-frame ones, dropping some. The table shows approximately 70,000 clones, with under 90% occurring only once. The CDR3 covers 16 residues. The V end was cut by 3 bases, the J end by 0 bases, with 12 bases between. Germline values: CDR1 SGHTA, CDR2 FQGNSA. The source is an adult with an advanced solid tumor such as melanoma, head and neck, liver or kidney cancer. Specimen: CD4+ or CD8+ T cells sorted from blood, collected in a trial of the OX40 agonist ivuxolimab. The rearrangement joins TRBV7-2 to TRBJ2-1, with D possibly being TRBD2 (7 bases). CDR3 in DNA: TGTGCCAGCAGCTTGGCGGGGGCGGTCTCCTACAATGAGCAGTTCTTC. Its protein product is CASSLAGAVSYNEQFF.